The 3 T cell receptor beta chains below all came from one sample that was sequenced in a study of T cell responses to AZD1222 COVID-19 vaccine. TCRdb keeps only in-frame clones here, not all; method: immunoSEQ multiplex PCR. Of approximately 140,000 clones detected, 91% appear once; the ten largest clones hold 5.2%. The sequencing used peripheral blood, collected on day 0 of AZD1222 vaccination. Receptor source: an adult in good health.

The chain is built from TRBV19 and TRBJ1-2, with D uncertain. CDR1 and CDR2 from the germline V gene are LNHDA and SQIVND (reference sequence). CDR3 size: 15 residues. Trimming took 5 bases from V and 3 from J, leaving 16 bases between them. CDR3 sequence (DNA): TGTGCCAGTAGTTCCCAACGGGCAGAGGACTATGGCTACACCTTC. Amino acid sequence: CASSSQRAEDYGYTF. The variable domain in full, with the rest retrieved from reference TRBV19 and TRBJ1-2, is DGGITQSPKYLFRKEGQNVTLSCEQNLNHDAMYWYRQDPGQGLRLIYYSQIVNDFQKGDIAEGYSVSREKKESFPLTVTSAQKNPTAFYLCASSSQRAEDYGYTFGSGTRLTVV.

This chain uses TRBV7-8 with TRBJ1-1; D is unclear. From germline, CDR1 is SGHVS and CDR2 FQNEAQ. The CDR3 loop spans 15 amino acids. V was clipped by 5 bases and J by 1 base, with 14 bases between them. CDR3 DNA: TGTGCCAGCAGCCCCCGGATTGCCAAGAACACTGAAGCTTTCTTT. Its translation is CASSPRIAKNTEAFF. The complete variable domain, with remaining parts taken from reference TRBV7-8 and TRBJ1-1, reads GAGVSQSPRYKVAKRGQDVALRCDPISGHVSLFWYQQALGQGPEFLTYFQNEAQLDKSGLPSDRFFAERPEGSVSTLKIQRTQQEDSAVYLCASSPRIAKNTEAFFGQGTRLTVV.

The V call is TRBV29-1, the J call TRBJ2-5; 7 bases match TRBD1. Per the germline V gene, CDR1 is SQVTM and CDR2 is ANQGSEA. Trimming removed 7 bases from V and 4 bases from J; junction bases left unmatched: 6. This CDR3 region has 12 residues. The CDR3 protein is CSGSQGRETQYF. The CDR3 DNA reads TGCAGCGGATCACAGGGGCGAGAGACCCAGTACTTC.